The 11 T cell receptor beta chains below come from one sample, sequenced in a study of blood T cell repertoires in COVID-19 (TCRdb year 2020). Library preparation used the immunoSEQ multiplex PCR assay. TCRdb took over this immuneACCESS table, retaining in-frame rearrangements with V and J assigned. Such tables are incomplete; in checked studies, under half of the missing clones stem from an unresolved V gene, and the remainder is unexplained. Across this sample there are approximately 30,000 clones, with 85% to 90% seen only once. In total, the top ten clones hold under 30% of the sample. Sequencing input: peripheral blood. These receptors were taken from a human donor in a cohort sampled during active COVID-19.

V and J are TRBV9 and TRBJ2-5, with a possible D match to TRBD2 (6 bases). The CDR3 has 14 residues. CDR1 is SGDLS and CDR2 is YYNGEE in the germline V gene. V was shortened by 0 bases and J by 5 bases, with 11 bases between the two germline ends. This chain's CDR3 is CASSVAGGGETQYF. In nucleotides, the CDR3 is TGTGCCAGCAGCGTAGCGGGCGGAGGGGAGACCCAGTACTTC. Using reference TRBV9 and TRBJ2-5 for the parts outside the CDR3, the full variable domain is DSGVTQTPKHLITATGQRVTLRCSPRSGDLSVYWYQQSLDQGLQFLIQYYNGEERAKGNILERFSAQQFPDLHSELNLSSLELGDSALYFCASSVAGGGETQYFGPGTRLLVL.

The chain recombines TRBV12-3 or TRBV12-4 with TRBJ2-1; no reliable D call. V lost 6 bases, J lost 5 bases, and 11 bases lay in between. The CDR3 extends over 13 amino acids. As DNA, the CDR3 is TGTGCCAGCAGCCGCGGAGAGGACAATGAGCAGTTCTTC. This sequence encodes CASSRGEDNEQFF.

There are a few counts of this clone. The chain employs TRBV6-1 and TRBJ1-5, with a tentative D call TRBD1 (5 bases). Germline V gene sequence: CDR1 MNHNS, CDR2 SASEGT. CDR3 size: 15 residues. V was pared by 2 bases and J by 0 bases, with 8 bases between. The CDR3 DNA reads TGTGCCAGCAGTGAACCAGGGATTAGCAATCAGCCCCAGCATTTT. Protein product: CASSEPGISNQPQHF.

This chain connects TRBV7-2 to TRBJ2-5; 10 bases match TRBD1. The length of the CDR3 is 16 residues. V trimming: 1 base; J trimming: 2 bases; junction bases outside the gene matches: 4. Germline V lookup: CDR1 SGHTA, CDR2 FQGNSA. The CDR3 nucleotides are TGTGCCAGCAGCTTAGGTCCGGGACAGGGGCAAGAGACCCAGTACTTC. As protein: CASSLGPGQGQETQYF.

This chain uses TRBV27 with TRBJ2-1; 9 nucleotides match TRBD2. The trim removed 10 bases at V and 6 bases at J, leaving 7 bases unmatched. Germline CDR1 MNHEY, CDR2 SMNVEV (reference sequence). The CDR3 covers 13 residues. CDR3 sequence reads: CATHCSGGNEQFF. CDR3 bases: TGTGCCACCCACTGTAGCGGGGGCAATGAGCAGTTCTTC.

This clone was observed a single time. The rearrangement joins TRBV6-5 to TRBJ1-2; 9 bases match TRBD1. Germline V gene data show CDR1 as MNHEY and CDR2 as SVGAGI. The V segment lost 2 bases and the J segment 5 bases; nucleotides outside the gene matches: 6. The CDR3 totals 15 residues. DNA of the CDR3: TGTGCCAGCAGTTACGGAGGACAGGGGTCGTATGGCTACACCTTC. It specifies CASSYGGQGSYGYTF.

The chain employs TRBV5-6 and TRBJ1-2; 7 positions agree with TRBD1. Germline CDR1 and CDR2: SGHDT and YYEEEE. The CDR3 has 15 amino acids. V lost 1 base to trimming and J lost 4 bases; unmatched junction nucleotides: 7. CDR3 residues: CASSLFDREGYGYTF. CDR3 DNA: TGTGCCAGCAGCTTGTTCGACAGGGAAGGCTATGGCTACACCTTC.

This sequence joins TRBV7-9 and TRBJ1-1; TRBD1 matches 8 bases. Trimming cost V 4 bases and J 3 bases; bases outside gene matches: 10. Germline assignment: CDR1 SEHNR and CDR2 FQNEAQ (reference sequence). The CDR3 consists of 16 residues. CDR3 DNA sequence: TGTGCCAGCAGCTCATGGACAGGGAAAATCGACACTGAAGCTTTCTTT. This gives the protein CASSSWTGKIDTEAFF.

The chain combines TRBV14 with TRBJ1-2; D is undetermined. Trimming shortened V by 4 bases and J by 7 bases, and 16 bases separated the two germline ends. CDR3 length: 14 residues. Germline loops: CDR1 SGHDN, CDR2 FVKESK. In nucleotides, the CDR3 is TGTGCCAGCAGCCCCGTCGCGGCGTTGGGTGGCTACACCTTC. This encodes CASSPVAALGGYTF.

The chain employs TRBV29-1 and TRBJ2-5; no definite D call. V was shortened by 4 bases and J by 5 bases, with 8 bases between the two germline ends. The CDR3 is made up of 11 amino acids. Germline CDR1 and CDR2: SQVTM and ANQGSEA. The CDR3 region has the DNA TGCAGCGTTGCCCTCGGGGAGACCCAGTACTTC. Its protein product is CSVALGETQYF.

The V gene is TRBV7-7, the J gene TRBJ2-5; 12 bases align to TRBD1. Trimming took 5 bases from V and 4 from J; bases not matched to a gene: 8. The CDR3 length is 16 residues. The germline gives CDR1 SSHAT, CDR2 FNYEAQ (reference sequence). Here the CDR3 reads CASSARDRGQRETQYF. For the CDR3, the DNA is TGTGCCAGCAGCGCTCGGGACAGGGGGCAGAGAGAGACCCAGTACTTC.